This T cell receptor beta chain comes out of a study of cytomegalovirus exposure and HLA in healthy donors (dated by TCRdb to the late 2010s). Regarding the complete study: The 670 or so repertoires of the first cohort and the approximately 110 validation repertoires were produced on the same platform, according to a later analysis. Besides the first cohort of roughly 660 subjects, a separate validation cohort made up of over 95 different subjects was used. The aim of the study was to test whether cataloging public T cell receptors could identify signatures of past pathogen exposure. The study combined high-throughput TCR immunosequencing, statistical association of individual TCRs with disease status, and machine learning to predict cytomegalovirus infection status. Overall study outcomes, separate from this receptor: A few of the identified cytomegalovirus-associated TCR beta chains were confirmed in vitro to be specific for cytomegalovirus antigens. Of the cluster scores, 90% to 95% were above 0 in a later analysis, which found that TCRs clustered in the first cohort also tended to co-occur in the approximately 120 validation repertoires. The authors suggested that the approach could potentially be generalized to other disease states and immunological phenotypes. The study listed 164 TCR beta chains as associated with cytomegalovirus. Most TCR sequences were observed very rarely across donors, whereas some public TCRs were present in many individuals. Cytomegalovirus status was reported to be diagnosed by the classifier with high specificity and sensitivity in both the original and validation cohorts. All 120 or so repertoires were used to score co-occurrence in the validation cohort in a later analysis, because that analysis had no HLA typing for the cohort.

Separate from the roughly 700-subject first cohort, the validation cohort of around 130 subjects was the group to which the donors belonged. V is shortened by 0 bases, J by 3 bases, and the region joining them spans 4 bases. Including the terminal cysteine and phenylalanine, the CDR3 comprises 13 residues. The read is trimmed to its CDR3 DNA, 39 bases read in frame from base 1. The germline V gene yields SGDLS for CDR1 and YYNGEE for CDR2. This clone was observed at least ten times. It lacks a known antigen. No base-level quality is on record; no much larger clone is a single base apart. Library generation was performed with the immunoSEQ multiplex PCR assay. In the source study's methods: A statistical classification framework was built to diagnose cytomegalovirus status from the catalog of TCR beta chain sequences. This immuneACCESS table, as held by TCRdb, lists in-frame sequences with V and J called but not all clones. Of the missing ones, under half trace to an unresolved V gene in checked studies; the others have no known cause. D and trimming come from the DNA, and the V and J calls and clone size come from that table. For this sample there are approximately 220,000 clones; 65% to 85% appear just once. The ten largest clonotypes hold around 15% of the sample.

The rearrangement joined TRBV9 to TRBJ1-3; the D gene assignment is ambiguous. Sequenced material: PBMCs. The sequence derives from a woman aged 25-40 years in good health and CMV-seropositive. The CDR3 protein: CASSVDLGNTIYF. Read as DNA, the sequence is TGTGCCAGCAGCGTAGATCTTGGAAACACCATATATTTT.